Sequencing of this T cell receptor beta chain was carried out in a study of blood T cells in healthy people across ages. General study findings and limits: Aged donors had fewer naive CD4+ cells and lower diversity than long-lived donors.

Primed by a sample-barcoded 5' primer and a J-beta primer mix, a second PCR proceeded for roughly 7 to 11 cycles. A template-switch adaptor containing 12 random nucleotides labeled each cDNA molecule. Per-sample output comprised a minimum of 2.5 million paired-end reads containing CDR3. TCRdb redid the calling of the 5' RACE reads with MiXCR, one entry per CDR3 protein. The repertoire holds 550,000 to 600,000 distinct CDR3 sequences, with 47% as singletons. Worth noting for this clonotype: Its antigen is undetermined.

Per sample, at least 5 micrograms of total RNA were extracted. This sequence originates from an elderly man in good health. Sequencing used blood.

CDR3 residues: CATTGLAEVYEQYF. The CDR3 DNA reads as TGTGCCACCACCGGACTAGCGGAGGTTTACGAGCAGTACTTC. V usage is TRBV24-1 and J usage is TRBJ2-7; TRBD2 matches 10 bases. Per germline, CDR1 KGHDR and CDR2 SFDVKD. CDR3 size: 14 residues. The trim removed 8 bases at V and 4 bases at J, leaving 7 bases unmatched.